These 24 T cell receptor beta chains were sequenced from one sample in a study of blood T cell repertoires in COVID-19 (dated by TCRdb to between 2020 and 2021). The library was built by means of the immunoSEQ multiplex PCR assay. The immuneACCESS repertoire file appears here via TCRdb, limited to in-frame rearrangements. These files lack a portion of the clones; in checked studies, under half of the deficit traces to unresolved V genes, and the cause of the others is not known. This sample holds 340,000 or so clones; about four fifths were observed only once. The top ten clones comprise about 3% of the sample. The source material was peripheral blood. The receptor set was obtained from a man aged 30-40 years with active or convalescent COVID-19.

The chain has TRBV5-1 and TRBJ2-2, with D unclear. CDR1 SGHRS and CDR2 YFSETQ come from the germline V gene. The CDR3 is 14 amino acids. V dropped 2 bases and J dropped 4 bases, with 9 bases sitting between them. The DNA for the CDR3 is TGCGCCAGCAGCTTAATTAGCAGCACCGGGGAGCTGTTTTTT. It codes for CASSLISSTGELFF.

The CDR3 region has the DNA TGTGCTAGTGGTTCCGGACAGGGGGCTGTAGATACGCAGTATTTT. Protein sequence: CASGSGQGAVDTQYF. The V call is TRBV12-5, the J call TRBJ2-3; 11 nucleotides align to TRBD1. Germline CDR1 LGHNT, CDR2 FRNRAP. The CDR3 loop spans 15 amino acids. V shed 4 bases, J shed 5 bases, and the junction held 5 bases outside the gene matches.

This sequence joins TRBV5-1 and TRBJ2-3, with D possibly matching TRBD2 (6 bases). This CDR3 is built from 14 residues. The V gene's germline CDR1 is SGHRS and CDR2 YFSETQ. V dropped 0 bases and J dropped 9 bases, with 14 bases sitting between them. CDR3 amino acids: CASSLDGGAATQYF. The CDR3 region has the DNA TGCGCCAGCAGCTTGGATGGCGGGGCGGCGACGCAGTATTTT. Full variable domain (outside the CDR3, taken from reference TRBV5-1 and TRBJ2-3): KAGVTQTPRYLIKTRGQQVTLSCSPISGHRSVSWYQQTPGQGLQFLFEYFSETQRNKGNFPGRFSGRQFSNSRSEMNVSTLELGDSALYLCASSLDGGAATQYFGPGTRLTVL.

The V call is TRBV10-2, the J call TRBJ2-4; TRBD2 matches at 8 bases. Germline CDR1 WSHSY, CDR2 SAAADI. The CDR3 is 19 amino acids. With 3 bases clipped from V and 1 base from J, the junction kept 14 bases outside the gene matches. The CDR3 DNA follows: TGCGCCAGCAGTGAACGCCTCTGGGAGCGGGAGTATGCCAAAAACATTCAGTACTTC. Protein: CASSERLWEREYAKNIQYF.

In the case of this clone: The sample holds other DNA sequences that translate to the same CDR3. The chain has TRBV12-3 or TRBV12-4 and TRBJ1-1; D is ambiguous. The CDR3 runs 13 residues. Trimming pared 7 bases from V and 4 bases from J, leaving 13 bases between. For the CDR3, the DNA is TGTGCCAGCACCCTCACGGGAGGCACTGAAGCTTTCTTT. This sequence encodes CASTLTGGTEAFF.

This chain connects TRBV7-8 to TRBJ2-5; D is uncertain. V lost 4 bases to trimming and J lost 5 bases, with 14 bases between them. The germline CDR1 and CDR2 sequences are SGHVS and FQNEAQ. CDR3 length equals 14 residues. The CDR3 nucleotides read TGTGCCAGCAGCTCTAGTCCGGGTGGCGAGACCCAGTACTTC. Residues: CASSSSPGGETQYF.

This chain joins TRBV6-4 and TRBJ1-1; D is unresolved. V lost 0 bases and J lost 4, with 6 bases in between. This CDR3 region has 13 residues. Germline assignment: CDR1 MRHNA and CDR2 SNTAGT. The CDR3 nucleotides read TGTGCCAGCAGTGACTCGCCGAGCACTGAAGCTTTCTTT. This gives the protein CASSDSPSTEAFF.

V is TRBV24-1 and J is TRBJ2-1; D gene unclear. Germline CDR1 KGHDR, CDR2 SFDVKD. Trimming left V 4 bases short and J 0 bases short, with 12 bases between. The CDR3 contains 16 residues. Written as DNA, the CDR3 is TGTGCCACCAGTGACCATGACACGAGCTCCTACAATGAGCAGTTCTTC. Translated, it gives CATSDHDTSSYNEQFF.

Worth noting for this clone: Other DNA sequences in this sample translate to the same CDR3. The chain recombines TRBV5-1 with TRBJ2-5; TRBD2 might be the D (5 bases). The CDR3 runs to 13 residues. V lost 2 bases to trimming and J lost 1 base, with 6 bases between them. Germline V gene lookup returns CDR1 SGHRS and CDR2 YFSETQ. CDR3 amino acids: CASSFRGQETQYF. CDR3 DNA sequence: TGCGCCAGCAGCTTCCGGGGCCAAGAGACCCAGTACTTC.

Points on this clone: Its ends do not fully match the called genes, so a read error is possible. The chain links TRBV7-9 to TRBJ1-1, with D possibly TRBD1 on 5 matching bases. This CDR3 is built from 12 residues. Germline V gene data show CDR1 as SEHNR and CDR2 as FQNEAQ (reference sequence). The DNA for the CDR3 is TGTGCCAGCAGCCGTTCGGACACTGCAGCTTTCTTT. Translated: CASSRSDTAAFF.

The chain couples TRBV28 to TRBJ1-5; a weak D match, TRBD1 (6 bases). This CDR3 has 15 residues. V lost 6 bases and J lost 1, with 13 bases in between. Germline V CDR1 and CDR2: MDHEN, SYDVKM. The DNA for the CDR3 is TGTGCCAGCAGAAAGGGGGGGGTAAGCAATCAGCCCCAGCATTTT. Translation gives CASRKGGVSNQPQHF.

V gene TRBV5-1 combines with J gene TRBJ1-1; no clear D. Germline V gives CDR1 SGHRS, CDR2 YFSETQ. V was clipped by 3 bases and J by 0 bases, with 6 bases between them. The length of the CDR3 is 13 residues. CDR3 residues: CASSSSVNTEAFF. CDR3 in DNA: TGCGCCAGCAGCTCTTCAGTGAACACTGAAGCTTTCTTT.

V is TRBV27 and J is TRBJ1-5, with TRBD1 identical over 7 bases. CDR3 size: 14 residues. From germline, CDR1 is MNHEY and CDR2 SMNVEV (reference sequence). V lost 8 bases and J lost 4; bases outside the gene matches: 8. The CDR3: CASGLTGRNQPQHF. The CDR3 bases are TGTGCCAGCGGTCTGACAGGGCGAAATCAGCCCCAGCATTTT.

This clone has a single count. V and J are TRBV6-2 or TRBV6-3 and TRBJ1-5; possibly TRBD1 for D (5 bases). This CDR3 comprises 16 residues. Germline V gives CDR1 MNHEY, CDR2 SVGEGT. V was shortened by 2 bases and J by 2 bases, with 13 bases between the two germline ends. The CDR3 sequence is CASSYPRGGGNQPQHF. In DNA form, the CDR3 reads TGTGCCAGCAGTTACCCCCGGGGAGGGGGCAATCAGCCCCAGCATTTT.

The rearrangement uses TRBV30 and TRBJ1-3; D not certain. Germline lookup yields CDR1 GTSNPN and CDR2 SVGIG (reference sequence). V dropped 4 bases and J dropped 0 bases, with 7 bases sitting between them. CDR3 size: 13 residues. The CDR3 is CAWTRGSGNTIYF. Written as DNA, the CDR3 is TGTGCCTGGACTCGGGGCTCTGGAAACACCATATATTTT.

The chain carries TRBV7-2 and TRBJ1-1; the match to TRBD1 covers 10 bases. V dropped 5 bases and J dropped 5; count of bases not matched to a gene: 14. The germline V gene has CDR1 SGHTA and CDR2 FQGNSA. This CDR3 is built from 17 residues. For the CDR3, the DNA is TGTGCCAGCAGCCTCGGGGGCGGGACAGGGGTAGTAACTGAAGCTTTCTTT. Amino acids: CASSLGGGTGVVTEAFF.

This sequence joins TRBV4-1 and TRBJ1-1, with a weak D call TRBD1 (5 bases). The V gene lost 0 bases and the J gene lost 5 bases, with 13 bases spanning the gap. Per the germline V gene, CDR1 is MGHRA and CDR2 is YSYEKL. The CDR3 is 15 residues long. CDR3 protein: CASSQDEAGWTEAFF. The CDR3 bases are TGCGCCAGCAGCCAAGATGAGGCAGGGTGGACTGAAGCTTTCTTT.

The V and J genes are TRBV19 and TRBJ2-5, with 8 nucleotides matching TRBD2. There are 16 residues in the CDR3. Germline CDR1 reads LNHDA; CDR2 reads SQIVND (reference sequence). J was trimmed by 1 base and V by 1 base; bases with no gene match: 5. CDR3 nucleotide sequence: TGTGCCAGTAGTATAGGGGGCGGGGGGCTCCAAGAGACCCAGTACTTC. Protein product: CASSIGGGGLQETQYF.

The V gene is TRBV6-5, the J gene TRBJ1-6, with D perhaps matching TRBD1 (5 bases). The V end was cut by 3 bases, the J end by 9 bases, with 6 bases between. CDR1 MNHEY and CDR2 SVGAGI come from the germline V gene. This CDR3 region has 12 residues. The CDR3 DNA reads TGTGCCAGCAGTTATCAGGGTTCACCCCTCCACTTT. This translates into CASSYQGSPLHF.

The chain is built from TRBV30 and TRBJ2-7; maybe TRBD2 (6 bases). Germline V gene data show CDR1 as GTSNPN and CDR2 as SVGIG (reference sequence). CDR3 length: 12 residues. Trimming removed 2 bases at V and 3 bases at J, with 8 bases between. The CDR3 region is CAWSTSNYEQYF. The DNA of the CDR3 is TGTGCCTGGAGTACTAGCAACTACGAGCAGTACTTC.

V is TRBV5-1 and J is TRBJ2-7; 9 nucleotides align to TRBD1. This CDR3 contains 15 residues. CDR1 is SGHRS and CDR2 is YFSETQ in the germline V gene. With 4 bases clipped from V and 5 bases from J, the junction kept 10 bases outside the gene matches. In DNA, the CDR3 is TGCGCCAGCAGCCCTTGGACAGGGGCGTTCAACGAGCAGTACTTC. Encoded protein: CASSPWTGAFNEQYF.

The chain combines TRBV24-1 with TRBJ1-1; D gene ambiguous. Germline lookup yields CDR1 KGHDR and CDR2 SFDVKD. Trimming took off 5 bases at V and 11 bases at J, with 17 bases between the two ends. CDR3 length: 13 amino acids. CDR3 DNA: TGTGCCACCAGTGTTCCGGGTCCCGGGTGGGCTTTCTTT. Translated, it gives CATSVPGPGWAFF.

In this sample, this clone turned up once. The rearrangement joins TRBV28 to TRBJ1-1; perhaps TRBD1 as D (5 bases). The CDR3 is made up of 15 amino acids. CDR1 is MDHEN and CDR2 is SYDVKM in the germline V gene. V lost 7 bases to trimming and J lost 0 bases, with 15 bases between them. This chain's CDR3 is CASTRTFFMNTEAFF. CDR3 in DNA: TGTGCCAGCACTCGGACATTCTTCATGAACACTGAAGCTTTCTTT.

The chain has TRBV2 and TRBJ1-4, with a tentative D call TRBD1 (5 bases). V was cut by 4 bases and J by 8 bases, with 17 bases left in between. Germline CDR1 reads SNHLY; CDR2 reads FYNNEI. The CDR3 covers 15 residues. The CDR3 DNA is TGTGCCAGCAGTGGGGGGACGGCGGGATGGGAAAAACTGTTTTTT. This translates into CASSGGTAGWEKLFF.